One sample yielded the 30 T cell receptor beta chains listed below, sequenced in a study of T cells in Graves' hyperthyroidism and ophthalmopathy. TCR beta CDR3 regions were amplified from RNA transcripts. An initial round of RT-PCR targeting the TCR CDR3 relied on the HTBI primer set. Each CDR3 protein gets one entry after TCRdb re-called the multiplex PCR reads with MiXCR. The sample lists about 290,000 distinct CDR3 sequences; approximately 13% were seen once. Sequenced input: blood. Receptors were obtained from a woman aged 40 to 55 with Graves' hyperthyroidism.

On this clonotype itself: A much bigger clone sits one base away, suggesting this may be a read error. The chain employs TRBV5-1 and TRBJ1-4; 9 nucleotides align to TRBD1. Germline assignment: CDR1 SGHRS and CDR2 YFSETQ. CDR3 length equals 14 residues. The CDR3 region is CASSTGGTNEELFF. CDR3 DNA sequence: TGCGCCAGCAGCACAGGGGGCACTAATGAAGAACTGTTTTTT.

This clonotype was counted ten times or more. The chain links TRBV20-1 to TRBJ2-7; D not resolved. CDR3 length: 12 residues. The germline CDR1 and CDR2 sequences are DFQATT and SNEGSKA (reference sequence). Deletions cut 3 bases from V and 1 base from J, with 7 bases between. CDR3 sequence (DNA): TGCAGTGCTAGCTGGCAGTCCTACGAGCAGTACTTC. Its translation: CSASWQSYEQYF.

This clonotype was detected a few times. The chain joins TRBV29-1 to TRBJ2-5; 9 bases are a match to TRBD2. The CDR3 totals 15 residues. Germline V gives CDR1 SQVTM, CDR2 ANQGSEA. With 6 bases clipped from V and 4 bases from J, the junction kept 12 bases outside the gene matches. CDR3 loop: CSVTDRTSDGETQYF. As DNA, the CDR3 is TGCAGCGTGACCGACAGGACTAGCGATGGAGAGACCCAGTACTTC.

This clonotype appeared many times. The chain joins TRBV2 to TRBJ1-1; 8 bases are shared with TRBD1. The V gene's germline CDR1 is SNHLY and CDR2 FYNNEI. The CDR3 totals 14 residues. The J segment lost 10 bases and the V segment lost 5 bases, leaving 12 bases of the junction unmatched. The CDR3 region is CASSRQGSPSSAFF. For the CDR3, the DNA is TGTGCCAGCAGTCGACAGGGGTCCCCCTCTTCAGCTTTCTTT.

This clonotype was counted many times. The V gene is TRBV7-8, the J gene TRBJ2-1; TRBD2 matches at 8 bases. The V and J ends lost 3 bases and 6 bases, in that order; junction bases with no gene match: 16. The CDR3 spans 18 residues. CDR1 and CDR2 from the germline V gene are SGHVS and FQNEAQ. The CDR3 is CASSFGLISGIYGNEQFF. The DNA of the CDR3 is TGTGCCAGCAGCTTTGGACTGATTAGCGGGATATATGGCAATGAGCAGTTCTTC.

CDR3 region: CASSSLSPSYNEQFF. DNA of the CDR3: TGTGCCAGCAGCTCCTTGTCCCCCTCCTACAATGAGCAGTTCTTC. The chain recombines TRBV11-2 with TRBJ2-1; no clear D. Germline CDR1 SGHAT, CDR2 FQNNGV. This CDR3 is built from 15 residues. The V end was cut by 4 bases, the J end by 0 bases, with 10 bases between.

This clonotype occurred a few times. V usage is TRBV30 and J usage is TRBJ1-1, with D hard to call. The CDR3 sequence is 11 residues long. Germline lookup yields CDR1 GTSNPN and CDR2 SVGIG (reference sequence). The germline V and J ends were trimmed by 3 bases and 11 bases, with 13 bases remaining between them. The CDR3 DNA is TGTGCCTGGAGCACCTTGAGGTCGGCTTTCTTT. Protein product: CAWSTLRSAFF.

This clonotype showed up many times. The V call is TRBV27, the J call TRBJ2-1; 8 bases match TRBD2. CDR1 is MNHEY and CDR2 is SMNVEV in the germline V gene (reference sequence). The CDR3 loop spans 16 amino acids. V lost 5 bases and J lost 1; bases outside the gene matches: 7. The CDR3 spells CASSPGGLESYNEQFF. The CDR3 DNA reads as TGTGCCAGCAGTCCGGGGGGGTTGGAGTCCTACAATGAGCAGTTCTTC.

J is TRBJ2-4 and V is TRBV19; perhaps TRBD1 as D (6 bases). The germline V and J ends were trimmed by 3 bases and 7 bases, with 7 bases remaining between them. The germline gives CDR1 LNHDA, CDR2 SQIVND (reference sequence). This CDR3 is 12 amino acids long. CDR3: CASSMRGNIQYF. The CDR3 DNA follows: TGTGCCAGTAGTATGAGGGGGAACATTCAGTACTTC.

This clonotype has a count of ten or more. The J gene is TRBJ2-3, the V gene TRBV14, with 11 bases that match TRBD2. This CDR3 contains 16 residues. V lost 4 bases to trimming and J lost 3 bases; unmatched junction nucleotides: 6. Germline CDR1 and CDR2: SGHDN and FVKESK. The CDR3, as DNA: TGTGCCAGCAGCCGTGGGACTAGCGGAAAAACAGATACGCAGTATTTT. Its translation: CASSRGTSGKTDTQYF.

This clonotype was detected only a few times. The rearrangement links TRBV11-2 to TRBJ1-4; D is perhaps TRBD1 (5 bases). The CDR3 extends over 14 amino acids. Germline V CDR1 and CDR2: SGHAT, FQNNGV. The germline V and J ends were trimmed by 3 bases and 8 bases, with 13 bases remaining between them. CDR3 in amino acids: CASSFRGGEEKLFF. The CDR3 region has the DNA TGTGCCAGCAGCTTCCGCGGGGGTGAGGAAAAACTGTTTTTT.

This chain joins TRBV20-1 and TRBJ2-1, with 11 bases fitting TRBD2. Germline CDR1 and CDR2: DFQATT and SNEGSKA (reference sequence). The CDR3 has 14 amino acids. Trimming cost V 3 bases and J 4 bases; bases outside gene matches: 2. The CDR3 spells CSARTSGTYNEQFF. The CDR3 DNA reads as TGCAGTGCTAGGACTAGCGGGACTTACAATGAGCAGTTCTTC.

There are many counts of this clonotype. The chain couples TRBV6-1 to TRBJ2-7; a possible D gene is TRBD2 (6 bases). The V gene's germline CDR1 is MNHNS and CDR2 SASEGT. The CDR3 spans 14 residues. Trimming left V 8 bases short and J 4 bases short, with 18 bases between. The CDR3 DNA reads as TGTGCCAGCCGCCGGGACGGGGGAATGTACGAGCAGTACTTC. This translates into CASRRDGGMYEQYF.

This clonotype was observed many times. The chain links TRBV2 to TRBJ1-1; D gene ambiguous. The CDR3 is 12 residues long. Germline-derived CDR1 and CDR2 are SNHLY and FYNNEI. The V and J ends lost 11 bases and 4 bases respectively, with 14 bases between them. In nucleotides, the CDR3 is TGTGCCTCGACCACTCCAGGCACTGAAGCTTTCTTT. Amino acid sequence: CASTTPGTEAFF.

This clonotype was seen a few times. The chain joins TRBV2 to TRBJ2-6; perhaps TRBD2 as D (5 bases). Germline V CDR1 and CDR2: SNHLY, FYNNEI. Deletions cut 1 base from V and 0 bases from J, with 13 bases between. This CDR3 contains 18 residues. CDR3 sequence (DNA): TGTGCCAGCAGTGAAGTTTTTCGGGGAACCTCTGGGGCCAACGTCCTGACTTTC. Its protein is CASSEVFRGTSGANVLTF.

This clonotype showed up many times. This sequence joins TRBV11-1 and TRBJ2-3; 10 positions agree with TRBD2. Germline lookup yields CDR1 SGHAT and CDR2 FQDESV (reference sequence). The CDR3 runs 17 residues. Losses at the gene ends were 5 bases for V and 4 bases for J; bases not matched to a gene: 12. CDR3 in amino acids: CASSLMLLAGAPDTQYF. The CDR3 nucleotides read TGTGCCAGCAGCCTCATGCTCCTAGCGGGAGCGCCAGATACGCAGTATTTT. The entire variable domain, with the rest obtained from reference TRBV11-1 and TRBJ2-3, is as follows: EAEVAQSPRYKITEKSQAVAFWCDPISGHATLYWYRQILGQGPELLVQFQDESVVDDSQLPKDRFSAERLKGVDSTLKIQPAELGDSAMYLCASSLMLLAGAPDTQYFGPGTRLTVL.

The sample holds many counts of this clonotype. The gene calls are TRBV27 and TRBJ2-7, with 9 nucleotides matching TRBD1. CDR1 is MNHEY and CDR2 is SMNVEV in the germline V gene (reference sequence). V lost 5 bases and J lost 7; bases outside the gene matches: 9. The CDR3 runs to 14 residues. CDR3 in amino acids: CASSLRDRVTEQYF. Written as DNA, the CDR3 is TGTGCCAGCAGTCTCCGGGACAGGGTAACGGAGCAGTACTTC.

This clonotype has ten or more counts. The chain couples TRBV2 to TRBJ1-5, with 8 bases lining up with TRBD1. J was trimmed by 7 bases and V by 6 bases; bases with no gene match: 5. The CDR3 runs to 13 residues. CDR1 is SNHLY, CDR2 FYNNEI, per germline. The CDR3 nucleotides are TGTGCCAGCAGCGCTACAGGGGGACAGCCCCAGCATTTT. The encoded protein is CASSATGGQPQHF.

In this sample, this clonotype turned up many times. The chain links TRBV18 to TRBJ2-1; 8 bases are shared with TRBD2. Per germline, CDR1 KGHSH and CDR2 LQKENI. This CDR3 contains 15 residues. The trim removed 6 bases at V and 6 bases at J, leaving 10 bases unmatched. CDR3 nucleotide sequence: TGTGCCAGCTCTCCCGGCGCGGGAGGACCCAATGAGCAGTTCTTC. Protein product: CASSPGAGGPNEQFF.

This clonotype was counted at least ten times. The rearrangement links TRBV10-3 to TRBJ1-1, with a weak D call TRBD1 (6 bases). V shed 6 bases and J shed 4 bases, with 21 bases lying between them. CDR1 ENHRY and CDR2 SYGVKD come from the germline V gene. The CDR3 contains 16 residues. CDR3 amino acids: CAIRTLSEGVSTEAFF. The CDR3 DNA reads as TGTGCCATCAGGACCCTATCCGAGGGGGTAAGCACTGAAGCTTTCTTT.

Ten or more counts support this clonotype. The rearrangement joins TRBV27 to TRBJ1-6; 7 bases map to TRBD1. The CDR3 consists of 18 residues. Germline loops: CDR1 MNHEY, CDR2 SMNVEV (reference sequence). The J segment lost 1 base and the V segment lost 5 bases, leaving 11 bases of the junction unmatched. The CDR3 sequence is CASSINRGTRSYNSPLHF. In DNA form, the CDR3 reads TGTGCCAGCAGTATCAACAGGGGTACTAGATCCTATAATTCACCCCTCCACTTT.

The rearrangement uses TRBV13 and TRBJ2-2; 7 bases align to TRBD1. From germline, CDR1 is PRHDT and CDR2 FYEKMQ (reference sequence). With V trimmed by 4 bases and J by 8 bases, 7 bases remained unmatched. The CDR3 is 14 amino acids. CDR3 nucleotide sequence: TGTGCCAGCAGCTCCCCAGGGGGTTCGGGGGAGCTGTTTTTT. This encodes CASSSPGGSGELFF.

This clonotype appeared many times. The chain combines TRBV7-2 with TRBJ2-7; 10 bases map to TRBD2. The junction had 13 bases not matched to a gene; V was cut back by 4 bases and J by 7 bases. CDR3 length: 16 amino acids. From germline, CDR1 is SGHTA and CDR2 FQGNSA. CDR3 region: CASSSSPRAGGREQYF. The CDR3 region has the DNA TGTGCCAGCAGCTCCTCTCCCAGAGCGGGAGGGCGAGAGCAGTACTTC.

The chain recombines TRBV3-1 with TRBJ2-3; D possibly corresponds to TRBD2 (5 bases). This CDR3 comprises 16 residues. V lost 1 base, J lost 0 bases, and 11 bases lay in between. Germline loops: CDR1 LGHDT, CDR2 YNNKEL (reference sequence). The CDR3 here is CASSQGVSGSTDTQYF. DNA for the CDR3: TGTGCCAGCAGCCAAGGAGTAAGCGGAAGCACAGATACGCAGTATTTT.

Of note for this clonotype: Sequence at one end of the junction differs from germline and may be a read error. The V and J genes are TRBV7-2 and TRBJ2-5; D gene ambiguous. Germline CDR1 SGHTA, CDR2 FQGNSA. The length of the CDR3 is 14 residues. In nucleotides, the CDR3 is TGCGCCAGCAGCCAACTGATGCTGGGAGAGACCCAGTACTTC. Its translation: CASSQLMLGETQYF.

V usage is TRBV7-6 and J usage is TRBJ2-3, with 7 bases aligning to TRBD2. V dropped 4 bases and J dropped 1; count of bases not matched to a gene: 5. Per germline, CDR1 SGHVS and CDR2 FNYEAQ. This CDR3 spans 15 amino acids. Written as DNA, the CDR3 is TGTGCCAGCAGCTCCATCACTAGCGGCACAGATACGCAGTATTTT. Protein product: CASSSITSGTDTQYF.

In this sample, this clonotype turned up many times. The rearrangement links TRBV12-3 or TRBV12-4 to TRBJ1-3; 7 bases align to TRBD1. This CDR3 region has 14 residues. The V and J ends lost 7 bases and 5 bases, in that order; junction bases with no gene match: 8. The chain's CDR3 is CASTNGTVRNTIYF. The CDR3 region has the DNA TGTGCCAGCACCAACGGGACAGTCAGAAACACCATATATTTT.

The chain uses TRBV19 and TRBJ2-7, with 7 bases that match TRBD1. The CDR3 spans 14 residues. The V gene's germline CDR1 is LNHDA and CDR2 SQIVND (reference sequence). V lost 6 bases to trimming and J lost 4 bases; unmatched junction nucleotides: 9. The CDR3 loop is CASSARTGRYEQYF. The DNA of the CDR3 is TGTGCCAGTAGCGCTAGGACAGGTCGGTACGAGCAGTACTTC. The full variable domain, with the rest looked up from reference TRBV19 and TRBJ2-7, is DGGITQSPKYLFRKEGQNVTLSCEQNLNHDAMYWYRQDPGQGLRLIYYSQIVNDFQKGDIAEGYSVSREKKESFPLTVTSAQKNPTAFYLCASSARTGRYEQYFGPGTRLTVT.

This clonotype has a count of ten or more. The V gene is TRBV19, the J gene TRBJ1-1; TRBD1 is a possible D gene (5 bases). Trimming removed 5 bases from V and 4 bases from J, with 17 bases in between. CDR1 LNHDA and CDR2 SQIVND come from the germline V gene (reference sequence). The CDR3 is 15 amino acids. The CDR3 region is CASSVGRDPGTEAFF. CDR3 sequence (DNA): TGTGCCAGTAGTGTGGGCCGGGACCCTGGCACTGAAGCTTTCTTT.

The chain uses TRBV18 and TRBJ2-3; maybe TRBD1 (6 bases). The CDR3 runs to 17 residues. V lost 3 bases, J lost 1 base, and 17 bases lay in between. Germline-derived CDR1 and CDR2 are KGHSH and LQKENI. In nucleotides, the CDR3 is TGTGCCAGCTCACCGCCAACCGGGACACATCGCACAGATACGCAGTATTTT. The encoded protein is CASSPPTGTHRTDTQYF.